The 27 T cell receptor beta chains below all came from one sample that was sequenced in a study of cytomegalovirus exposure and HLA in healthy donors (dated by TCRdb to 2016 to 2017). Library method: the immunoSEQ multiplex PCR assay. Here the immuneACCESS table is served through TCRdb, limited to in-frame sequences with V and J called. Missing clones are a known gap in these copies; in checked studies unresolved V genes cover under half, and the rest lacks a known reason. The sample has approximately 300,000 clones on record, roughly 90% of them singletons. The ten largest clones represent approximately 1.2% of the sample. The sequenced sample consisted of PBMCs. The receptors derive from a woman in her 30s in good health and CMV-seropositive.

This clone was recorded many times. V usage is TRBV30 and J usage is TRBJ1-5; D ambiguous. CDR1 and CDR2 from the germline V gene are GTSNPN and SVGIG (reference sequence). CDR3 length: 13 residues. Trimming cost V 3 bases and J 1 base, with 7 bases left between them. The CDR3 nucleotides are TGTGCCTGGAGCTTGGGGAGCAATCAGCCCCAGCATTTT. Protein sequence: CAWSLGSNQPQHF.

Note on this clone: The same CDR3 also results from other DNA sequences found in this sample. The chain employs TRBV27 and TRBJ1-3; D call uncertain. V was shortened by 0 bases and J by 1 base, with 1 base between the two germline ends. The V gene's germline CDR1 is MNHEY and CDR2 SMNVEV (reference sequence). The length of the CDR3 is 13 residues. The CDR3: CASSLSSGNTIYF. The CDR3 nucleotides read TGTGCCAGCAGTTTATCTTCTGGAAACACCATATATTTT.

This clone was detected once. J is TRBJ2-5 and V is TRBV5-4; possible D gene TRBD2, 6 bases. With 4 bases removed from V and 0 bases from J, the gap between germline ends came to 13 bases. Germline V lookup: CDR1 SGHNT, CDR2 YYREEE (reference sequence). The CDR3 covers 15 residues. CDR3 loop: CASSARDWYQETQYF. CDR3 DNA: TGTGCCAGCAGCGCCCGGGACTGGTACCAAGAGACCCAGTACTTC.

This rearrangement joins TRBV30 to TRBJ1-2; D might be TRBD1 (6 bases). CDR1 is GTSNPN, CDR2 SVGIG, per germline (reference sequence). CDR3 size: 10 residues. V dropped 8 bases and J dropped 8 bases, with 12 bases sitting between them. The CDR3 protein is CAGQQGGYTF. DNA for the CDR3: TGTGCCGGACAGCAGGGAGGCTACACCTTC.

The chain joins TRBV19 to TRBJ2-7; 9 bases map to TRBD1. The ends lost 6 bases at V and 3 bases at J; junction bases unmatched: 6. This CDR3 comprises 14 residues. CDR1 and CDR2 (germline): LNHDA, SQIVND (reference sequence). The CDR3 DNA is TGTGCCAGTAGCCCGGGACAGGGTGGCTACGAGCAGTACTTC. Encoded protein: CASSPGQGGYEQYF.

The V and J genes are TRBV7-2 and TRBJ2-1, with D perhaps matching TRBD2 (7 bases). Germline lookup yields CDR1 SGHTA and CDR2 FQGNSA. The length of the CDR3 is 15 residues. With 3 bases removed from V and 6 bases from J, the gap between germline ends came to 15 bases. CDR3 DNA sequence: TGTGCCAGCAGCTTGGTCGGCGGGGGCTTCAATGAGCAGTTCTTC. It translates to CASSLVGGGFNEQFF.

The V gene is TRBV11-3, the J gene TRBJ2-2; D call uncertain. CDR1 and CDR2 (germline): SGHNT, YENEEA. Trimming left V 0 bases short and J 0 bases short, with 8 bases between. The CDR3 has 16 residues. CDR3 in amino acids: CASSLEVGPNTGELFF. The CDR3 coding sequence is TGTGCCAGCAGCTTAGAAGTCGGCCCGAACACCGGGGAGCTGTTTTTT.

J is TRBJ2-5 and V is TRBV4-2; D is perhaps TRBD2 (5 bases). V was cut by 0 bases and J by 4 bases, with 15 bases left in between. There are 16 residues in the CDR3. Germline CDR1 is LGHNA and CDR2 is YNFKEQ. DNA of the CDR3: TGTGCCAGCAGCCAAGATCGCCGAATAGAGGGAGAGACCCAGTACTTC. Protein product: CASSQDRRIEGETQYF.

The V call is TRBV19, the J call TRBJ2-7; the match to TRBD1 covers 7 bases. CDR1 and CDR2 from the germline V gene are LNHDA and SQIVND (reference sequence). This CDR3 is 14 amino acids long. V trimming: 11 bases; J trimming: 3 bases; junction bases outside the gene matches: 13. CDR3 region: CALPVRQGYYEQYF. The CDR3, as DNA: TGTGCCCTCCCCGTGAGACAGGGATACTACGAGCAGTACTTC.

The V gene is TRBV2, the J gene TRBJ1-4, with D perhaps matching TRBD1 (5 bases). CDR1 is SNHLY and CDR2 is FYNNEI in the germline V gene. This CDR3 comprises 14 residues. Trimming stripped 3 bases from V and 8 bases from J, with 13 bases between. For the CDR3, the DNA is TGTGCCAGCAGTGACGCTCCCCAGGGAGAAAAACTGTTTTTT. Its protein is CASSDAPQGEKLFF. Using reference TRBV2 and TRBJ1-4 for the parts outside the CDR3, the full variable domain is EPEVTQTPSHQVTQMGQEVILRCVPISNHLYFYWYRQILGQKVEFLVSFYNNEISEKSEIFDDQFSVERPDGSNFTLKIRSTKLEDSAMYFCASSDAPQGEKLFFGSGTQLSVL.

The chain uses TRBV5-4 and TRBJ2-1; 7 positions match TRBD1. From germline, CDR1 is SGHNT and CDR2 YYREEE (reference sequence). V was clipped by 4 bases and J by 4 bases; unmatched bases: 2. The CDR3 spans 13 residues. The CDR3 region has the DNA TGTGCCAGCAGCAAGACAGGGTACAATGAGCAGTTCTTC. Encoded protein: CASSKTGYNEQFF.

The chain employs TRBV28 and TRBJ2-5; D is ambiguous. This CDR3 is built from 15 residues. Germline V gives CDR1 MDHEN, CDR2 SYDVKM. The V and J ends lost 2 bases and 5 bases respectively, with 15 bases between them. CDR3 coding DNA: TGTGCCAGCAGTTTACTTGACACCATCAGGGAGACCCAGTACTTC. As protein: CASSLLDTIRETQYF.

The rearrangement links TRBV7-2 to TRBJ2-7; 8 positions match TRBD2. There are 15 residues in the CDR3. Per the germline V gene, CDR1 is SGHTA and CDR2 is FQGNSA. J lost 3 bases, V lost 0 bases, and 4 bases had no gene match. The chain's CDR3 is CASSLARRGDYEQYF. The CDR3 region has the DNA TGTGCCAGCAGCTTAGCGCGGCGGGGGGACTACGAGCAGTACTTC. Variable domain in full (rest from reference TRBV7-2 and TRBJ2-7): GAGVSQSPSNKVTEKGKDVELRCDPISGHTALYWYRQSLGQGLEFLIYFQGNSAPDKSGLPSDRFSAERTGGSVSTLTIQRTQQEDSAVYLCASSLARRGDYEQYFGPGTRLTVT.

The CDR3: CSVEGRNEQFF. The CDR3 nucleotides read TGCAGCGTTGAGGGGCGGAATGAGCAGTTCTTC. The chain couples TRBV29-1 to TRBJ2-1; a weak D match, TRBD1 (5 bases). Germline-derived CDR1 and CDR2 are SQVTM and ANQGSEA. Trimming pared 3 bases from V and 7 bases from J, leaving 7 bases between. CDR3 length equals 11 residues.

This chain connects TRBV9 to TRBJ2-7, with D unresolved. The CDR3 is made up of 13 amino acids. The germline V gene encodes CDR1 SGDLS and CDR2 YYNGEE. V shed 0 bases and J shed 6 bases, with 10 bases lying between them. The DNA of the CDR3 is TGTGCCAGCAGCGTAGATCCGCCCGGCGAGCAGTACTTC. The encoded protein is CASSVDPPGEQYF.

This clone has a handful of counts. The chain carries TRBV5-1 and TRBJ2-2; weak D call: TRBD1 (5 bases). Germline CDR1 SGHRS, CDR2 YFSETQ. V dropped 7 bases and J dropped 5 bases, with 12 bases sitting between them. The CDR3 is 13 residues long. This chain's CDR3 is CASALSGTGELFF. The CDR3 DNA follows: TGCGCCAGCGCCCTTTCAGGGACCGGGGAGCTGTTTTTT.

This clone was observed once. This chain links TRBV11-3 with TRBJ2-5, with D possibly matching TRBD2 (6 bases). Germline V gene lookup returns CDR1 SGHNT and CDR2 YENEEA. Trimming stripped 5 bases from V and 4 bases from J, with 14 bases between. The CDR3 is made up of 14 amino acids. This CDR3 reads CASSVSGGGETQYF. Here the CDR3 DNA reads TGTGCCAGCAGCGTTAGCGGAGGAGGAGAGACCCAGTACTTC.

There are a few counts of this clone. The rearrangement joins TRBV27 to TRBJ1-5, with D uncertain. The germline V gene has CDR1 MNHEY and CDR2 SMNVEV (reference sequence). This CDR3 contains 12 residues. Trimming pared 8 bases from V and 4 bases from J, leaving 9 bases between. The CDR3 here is CASGKANQPQHF. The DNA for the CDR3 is TGTGCCAGCGGAAAAGCAAATCAGCCCCAGCATTTT.

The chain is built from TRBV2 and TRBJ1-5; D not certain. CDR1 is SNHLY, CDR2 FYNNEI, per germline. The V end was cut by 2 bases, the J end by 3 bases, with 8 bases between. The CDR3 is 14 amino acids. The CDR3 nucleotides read TGTGCCAGCAGTGAATCAGCGAACAATCAGCCCCAGCATTTT. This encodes CASSESANNQPQHF.

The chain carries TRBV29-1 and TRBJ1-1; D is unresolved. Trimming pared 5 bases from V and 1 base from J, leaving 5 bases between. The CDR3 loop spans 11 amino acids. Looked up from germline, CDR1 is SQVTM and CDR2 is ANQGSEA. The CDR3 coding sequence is TGCAGCGTTCTAGCGAACACTGAAGCTTTCTTT. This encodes CSVLANTEAFF.

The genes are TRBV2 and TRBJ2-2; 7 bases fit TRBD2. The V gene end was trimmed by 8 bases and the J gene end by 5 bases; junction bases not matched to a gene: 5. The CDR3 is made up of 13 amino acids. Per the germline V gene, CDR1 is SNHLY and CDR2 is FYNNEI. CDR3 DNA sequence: TGTGCCAGCGGGAGGGCGAGGACCGGGGAGCTGTTTTTT. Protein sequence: CASGRARTGELFF.

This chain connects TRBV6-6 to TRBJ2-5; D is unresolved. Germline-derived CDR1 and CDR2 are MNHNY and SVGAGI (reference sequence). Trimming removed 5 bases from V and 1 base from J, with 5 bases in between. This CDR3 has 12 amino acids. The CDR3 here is CASSDSQETQYF. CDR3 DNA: TGTGCCAGCAGTGATAGCCAAGAGACCCAGTACTTC.

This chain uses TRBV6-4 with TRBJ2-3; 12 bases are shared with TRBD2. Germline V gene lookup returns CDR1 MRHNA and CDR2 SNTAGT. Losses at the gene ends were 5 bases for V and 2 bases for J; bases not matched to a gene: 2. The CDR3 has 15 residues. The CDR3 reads CASSRTSGVTDTQYF. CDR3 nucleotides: TGTGCCAGCAGTCGGACTAGCGGGGTCACAGATACGCAGTATTTT.

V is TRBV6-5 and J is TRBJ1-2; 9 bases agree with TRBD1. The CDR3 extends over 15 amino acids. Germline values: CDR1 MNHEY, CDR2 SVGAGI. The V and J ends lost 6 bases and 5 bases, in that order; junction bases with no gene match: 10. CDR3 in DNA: TGTGCCAGCAGGCCCAACAGGGGGCGCCGGTATGGCTACACCTTC. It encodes CASRPNRGRRYGYTF.

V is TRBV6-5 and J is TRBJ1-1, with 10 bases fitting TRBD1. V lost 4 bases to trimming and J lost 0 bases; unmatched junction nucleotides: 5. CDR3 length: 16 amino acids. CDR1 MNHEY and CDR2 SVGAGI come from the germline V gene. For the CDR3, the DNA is TGTGCCAGCAGTTGGGACAGGGGCGCAATGAACACTGAAGCTTTCTTT. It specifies CASSWDRGAMNTEAFF.

The DNA for the CDR3 is TGTGCCAGCATCCTCTCCAGTAGCCCTTTTTACGAGCAGTACTTC. This encodes CASILSSSPFYEQYF. The rearrangement links TRBV7-9 to TRBJ2-7; D unresolved. The CDR3 runs to 15 residues. The V and J ends lost 7 bases and 4 bases respectively, with 20 bases between them. The V gene's germline CDR1 is SEHNR and CDR2 FQNEAQ (reference sequence).

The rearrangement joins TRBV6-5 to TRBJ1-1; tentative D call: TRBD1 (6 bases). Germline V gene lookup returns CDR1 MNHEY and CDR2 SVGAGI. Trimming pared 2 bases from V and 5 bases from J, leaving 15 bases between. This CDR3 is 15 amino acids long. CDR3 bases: TGTGCCAGCAGTTACGCCCGGGGGGCTTGGACTGAAGCTTTCTTT. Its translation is CASSYARGAWTEAFF.